This T cell receptor (beta chain) appears in the sequencing data of a study of regulatory T cells in long-lasting Graves disease. For the study at large: For under 3 months, newly diagnosed Graves' patients had been taking antithyroid drugs.

Time point noted: newly diagnosed GD, antithyroid drugs for less than 3 months. Extracted RNA from PBMCs served as the source of the TCR library. In building TCR beta libraries, iRepertoire HTBI primers were used together with Arm-PCR of CDR3 regions. Each CDR3 protein gets one entry after TCRdb re-called the multiplex PCR reads with MiXCR. The table shows hundreds of thousands of distinct CDR3 sequences, with around 15% occurring only once. This clonotype has a count of ten or more. Trimming removed 6 bases at V and 5 bases at J, with 13 bases between. CDR3 size: 14 residues. Germline CDR1 reads MNHEY; CDR2 reads SMNVEV (reference sequence).

The receptor's source is a female donor with Graves disease. The gene calls are TRBV27 and TRBJ2-2; D might be TRBD1 or TRBD2, each matching 6 bases. This material consisted of peripheral blood mononuclear cells (PBMCs), taken at new diagnosis, from a patient treated with antithyroid drugs. The CDR3 here is CASSRQEGTGELFF. DNA for the CDR3: TGTGCCAGCAGCCGACAGGAGGGAACCGGGGAGCTGTTTTTT.